These 27 T cell receptor beta chains were sequenced from one sample in a study of blood T cell repertoires in COVID-19. Only in-frame clones appear in the TCRdb table, and some are missing; sequencing was by immunoSEQ multiplex PCR. The sample yields approximately 160,000 clones, around 80% seen once. The sequenced material came from peripheral blood. Source of these receptors: an elderly woman with acute or convalescent COVID-19.

The V and J genes are TRBV5-5 and TRBJ1-5, with D possibly being TRBD1 (6 bases). Germline V gene data show CDR1 as SGHKS and CDR2 as YYEKEE (reference sequence). The CDR3 sequence is 14 residues long. Trimming shortened V by 2 bases and J by 2 bases, and 8 bases separated the two germline ends. In DNA, the CDR3 is TGTGCCAGCAGCTTCAACAGGGGCAATCAGCCCCAGCATTTT. Translated, it gives CASSFNRGNQPQHF. Variable domain in full (rest from reference TRBV5-5 and TRBJ1-5): DAGVTQSPTHLIKTRGQQVTLRCSPISGHKSVSWYQQVLGQGPQFIFQYYEKEERGRGNFPDRFSARQFPNYSSELNVNALLLGDSALYLCASSFNRGNQPQHFGDGTRLSIL.

In DNA, the CDR3 is TGTGCCAGCAGTTTGCTGGGCCTAGCGGCCTACAATGAGCAGTTCTTC. This gives the protein CASSLLGLAAYNEQFF. V usage is TRBV27 and J usage is TRBJ2-1; 7 bases are a match to TRBD2. The V gene end was trimmed by 3 bases and the J gene end by 2 bases; junction bases not matched to a gene: 7. Looked up from germline, CDR1 is MNHEY and CDR2 is SMNVEV (reference sequence). The CDR3 consists of 16 residues.

This clone has just one count. This sequence joins TRBV18 and TRBJ2-7; 7 bases map to TRBD1. V lost 0 bases and J lost 2; bases outside the gene matches: 7. The CDR3 is 16 residues long. From germline, CDR1 is KGHSH and CDR2 LQKENI. The CDR3 region has the DNA TGTGCCAGCTCACCACCTTCCAGGGGGTATACCTACGAGCAGTACTTC. Protein product: CASSPPSRGYTYEQYF.

This chain links TRBV15 with TRBJ1-1; tentative D call: TRBD1 (6 bases). The CDR3 covers 12 residues. Germline lookup yields CDR1 LNHNV and CDR2 YYDKDF (reference sequence). Trimming took 6 bases from V and 5 from J, leaving 10 bases between them. CDR3 loop: CATREQGTEAFF. For the CDR3, the DNA is TGTGCCACCAGGGAACAGGGAACTGAAGCTTTCTTT. Full variable domain (rest looked up from reference TRBV15 and TRBJ1-1): DAMVIQNPRYQVTQFGKPVTLSCSQTLNHNVMYWYQQKSSQAPKLLFHYYDKDFNNEADTPDNFQSRRPNTSFCFLDIRSPGLGDTAMYLCATREQGTEAFFGQGTRLTVV.

This clone was found a few times. The gene calls are TRBV6-5 and TRBJ2-1; maybe TRBD2 (6 bases). Germline CDR1 and CDR2: MNHEY and SVGAGI. This CDR3 contains 15 residues. V lost 4 bases and J 5 bases, leaving 15 bases between the germline ends. The CDR3 sequence is CASSLEGGRHNEQFF. The CDR3 region has the DNA TGTGCCAGCAGTTTGGAGGGCGGCCGACACAATGAGCAGTTCTTC.

This rearrangement joins TRBV28 to TRBJ1-5, with a tentative D call TRBD1 (5 bases). This CDR3 has 16 residues. Trimming pared 5 bases from V and 7 bases from J, leaving 21 bases between. Germline V gene data show CDR1 as MDHEN and CDR2 as SYDVKM. The CDR3 is CASSPRGRGLIQPQHF. CDR3 sequence (DNA): TGTGCCAGCAGTCCCCGAGGGAGGGGATTAATCCAGCCCCAGCATTTT. Full variable domain (remainder filled in from reference TRBV28 and TRBJ1-5): DVKVTQSSRYLVKRTGEKVFLECVQDMDHENMFWYRQDPGLGLRLIYFSYDVKMKEKGDIPEGYSVSREKKERFSLILESASTNQTSMYLCASSPRGRGLIQPQHFGDGTRLSIL.

The chain joins TRBV5-1 to TRBJ2-5, with D possibly TRBD2 on 6 matching bases. Trimming removed 4 bases from V and 3 bases from J, with 13 bases in between. There are 14 residues in the CDR3. Germline CDR1 SGHRS, CDR2 YFSETQ. This CDR3 is CASSRRWREETQYF. CDR3 bases: TGCGCCAGCAGCCGAAGGTGGAGGGAAGAGACCCAGTACTTC.

The sample holds a few counts of this clone. This chain connects TRBV5-1 to TRBJ2-7; 9 bases agree with TRBD1. V dropped 4 bases and J dropped 3; count of bases not matched to a gene: 8. The CDR3 has 15 residues. Germline V CDR1 and CDR2: SGHRS, YFSETQ. The CDR3 nucleotides read TGCGCCAGCAGCCGAGATGGGACAGGGAACTACGAGCAGTACTTC. This encodes CASSRDGTGNYEQYF.

The genes are TRBV2 and TRBJ1-6; 9 bases are shared with TRBD1. Per the germline V gene, CDR1 is SNHLY and CDR2 is FYNNEI. After removal of 7 bases from V and 7 bases from J, the junction contained 8 bases not matched to a gene. The CDR3 has 15 residues. The CDR3 loop is CASTTDRGGNSPLHF. CDR3 DNA: TGTGCCAGCACCACGGACAGGGGAGGGAATTCACCCCTCCACTTT.

Only one count was recorded for this clone. The rearrangement uses TRBV19 and TRBJ2-3; TRBD2 aligns across 7 bases. This CDR3 region has 15 residues. Germline CDR1 LNHDA, CDR2 SQIVND (reference sequence). The junction had 9 bases not matched to a gene; V was cut back by 3 bases and J by 6 bases. The CDR3 loop reads CASSMEHWGGDTQYF. CDR3 DNA sequence: TGTGCCAGTAGTATGGAGCACTGGGGGGGGGATACGCAGTATTTT.

The chain joins TRBV7-2 to TRBJ2-3; the match to TRBD2 covers 9 bases. This CDR3 region has 15 residues. V lost 3 bases and J lost 4; bases outside the gene matches: 5. CDR1 is SGHTA, CDR2 FQGNSA, per germline. The CDR3 DNA is TGTGCCAGCAGCTTTCAGACTAGCGGCTCAGATACGCAGTATTTT. This codes for CASSFQTSGSDTQYF.

The chain links TRBV15 to TRBJ2-1; TRBD2 agrees at 13 bases. J gave up 0 bases and V 8 bases, and 1 base lay outside the gene matches. Germline CDR1 reads LNHNV; CDR2 reads YYDKDF (reference sequence). The CDR3 has 15 amino acids. The CDR3 DNA sequence: TGTGCCACCCGGACTAGCGGGAGCTCCTACAATGAGCAGTTCTTC. It codes for CATRTSGSSYNEQFF.

The chain links TRBV27 to TRBJ1-5, with no clear D. Germline loops: CDR1 MNHEY, CDR2 SMNVEV (reference sequence). The CDR3 has 18 residues. Trimming pared 6 bases from V and 0 bases from J, leaving 21 bases between. As DNA, the CDR3 is TGTGCCAGCAGGCCCCGTGGCAGGTCGGTTGGTAGCAATCAGCCCCAGCATTTT. Protein sequence: CASRPRGRSVGSNQPQHF.

This clone was seen once. The chain uses TRBV10-2 and TRBJ2-1; TRBD2 agrees at 7 bases. This CDR3 region has 14 residues. J was trimmed by 4 bases and V by 7 bases; bases with no gene match: 7. Germline CDR1 is WSHSY and CDR2 is SAAADI. CDR3 DNA: TGCGCCAGCACTTCGGGACTAACGTACAATGAGCAGTTCTTC. Translated: CASTSGLTYNEQFF.

This clone was picked up one time. The J gene is TRBJ2-7, the V gene TRBV19, with D possibly matching TRBD2 (6 bases). This CDR3 region has 13 residues. The germline gives CDR1 LNHDA, CDR2 SQIVND (reference sequence). Trimming removed 2 bases at V and 5 bases at J, with 10 bases between. The CDR3 spells CASSIRLANEQYF. CDR3 bases: TGTGCCAGTAGTATACGTCTAGCGAACGAGCAGTACTTC.

V usage is TRBV2 and J usage is TRBJ1-1; the D gene is possibly TRBD1 (6 bases). Germline lookup yields CDR1 SNHLY and CDR2 FYNNEI. This CDR3 has 15 residues. V was clipped by 6 bases and J by 0 bases, with 14 bases between them. CDR3 protein: CASRTSGALNTEAFF. The CDR3 nucleotides are TGTGCCAGCAGGACGTCAGGGGCCCTGAACACTGAAGCTTTCTTT.

The rearrangement links TRBV3-1 (or the pseudogene TRBV3-2) to TRBJ1-1; a weak D match, TRBD1 (6 bases). CDR3 length: 17 amino acids. Germline CDR1 LGHDT, CDR2 YNNKEL (reference sequence). V shed 3 bases and J shed 1 base, with 18 bases lying between them. CDR3 in amino acids: CASSQGRTVYGNTEAFF. The CDR3 nucleotides read TGTGCCAGCAGCCAGGGGCGGACAGTTTATGGGAACACTGAAGCTTTCTTT.

This clone was counted once. The V call is TRBV7-6, the J call TRBJ2-3; no reliable D call. Germline V gene sequence: CDR1 SGHVS, CDR2 FNYEAQ. The germline V and J ends were trimmed by 0 bases and 2 bases, with 9 bases remaining between them. The CDR3 loop spans 15 amino acids. CDR3 region: CASSLAFGSTDTQYF. The CDR3 coding sequence is TGTGCCAGCAGCTTAGCGTTCGGGTCCACAGATACGCAGTATTTT. The full variable domain, completed using reference TRBV7-6 and TRBJ2-3, is GAGVSQSPRYKVTKRGQDVALRCDPISGHVSLYWYRQALGQGPEFLTYFNYEAQQDKSGLPNDRFSAERPEGSISTLTIQRTEQRDSAMYRCASSLAFGSTDTQYFGPGTRLTVL.

The chain employs TRBV27 and TRBJ1-1, with D unclear. The germline V gene encodes CDR1 MNHEY and CDR2 SMNVEV (reference sequence). CDR3 length equals 14 residues. V lost 0 bases and J 0 bases, leaving 5 bases between the germline ends. Here the CDR3 reads CASSLSSVNTEAFF. The CDR3 DNA reads as TGTGCCAGCAGTTTATCGTCAGTGAACACTGAAGCTTTCTTT.

The V gene is TRBV2, the J gene TRBJ2-2, with D hard to call. Trimming stripped 3 bases from V and 4 bases from J, with 9 bases between. The germline V gene has CDR1 SNHLY and CDR2 FYNNEI. CDR3 length: 14 residues. The CDR3 here is CASSDLGITGELFF. Written as DNA, the CDR3 is TGTGCCAGCAGTGATCTGGGCATCACCGGGGAGCTGTTTTTT.

The chain combines TRBV27 with TRBJ2-2; 8 positions agree with TRBD1. Losses at the gene ends were 3 bases for V and 7 bases for J; bases not matched to a gene: 4. The CDR3 extends over 14 amino acids. CDR1 MNHEY and CDR2 SMNVEV come from the germline V gene (reference sequence). The CDR3 DNA reads TGTGCCAGCAGTTTTAACAGGGGGGTCGGGGAGCTGTTTTTT. Amino acid sequence: CASSFNRGVGELFF.

J is TRBJ1-1 and V is TRBV2, with a weak D call TRBD1 (5 bases). CDR1 is SNHLY, CDR2 FYNNEI, per germline. The CDR3 is made up of 14 amino acids. Trimming shortened V by 4 bases and J by 1 base, and 10 bases separated the two germline ends. The CDR3 region is CASSVDRANTEAFF. The CDR3 DNA sequence: TGTGCCAGCAGTGTCGACAGAGCGAACACTGAAGCTTTCTTT.

This clone was seen a few times. V and J are TRBV5-6 and TRBJ1-2; 7 bases match TRBD1. The CDR3 consists of 14 residues. V trimming: 0 bases; J trimming: 3 bases; junction bases outside the gene matches: 2. Germline lookup yields CDR1 SGHDT and CDR2 YYEEEE. CDR3 DNA sequence: TGTGCCAGCAGCTTGGACAGGGGATACTATGGCTACACCTTC. It codes for CASSLDRGYYGYTF.

This sequence joins TRBV6-1 and TRBJ1-6; D not certain. The CDR3 spans 17 residues. V gave up 0 bases and J gave up 6 bases, with 15 bases separating them. Germline-derived CDR1 and CDR2 are MNHNS and SASEGT. CDR3 sequence reads: CASSEALATGGNSPLHF. CDR3 in DNA: TGTGCCAGCAGTGAAGCGCTAGCGACCGGCGGTAATTCACCCCTCCACTTT.

V is TRBV18 and J is TRBJ2-1; TRBD2 matches at 13 bases. The length of the CDR3 is 18 residues. V dropped 6 bases and J dropped 7; count of bases not matched to a gene: 15. Germline CDR1 KGHSH, CDR2 LQKENI. The CDR3 sequence: CASSLGEPGLAGRNEQFF. In nucleotides, the CDR3 is TGTGCCAGCTCTCTTGGGGAGCCGGGACTAGCGGGAAGGAATGAGCAGTTCTTC.

The chain has TRBV27 and TRBJ2-1; 8 bases are shared with TRBD2. The length of the CDR3 is 16 residues. The V segment lost 6 bases and the J segment 0 bases; nucleotides outside the gene matches: 7. Germline CDR1 is MNHEY and CDR2 is SMNVEV (reference sequence). The CDR3 bases are TGTGCCAGCAGAATGGTAGCGGGAAGCTCCTACAATGAGCAGTTCTTC. Amino acid sequence: CASRMVAGSSYNEQFF.

The chain has TRBV6-5 and TRBJ1-5; D is ambiguous. Germline V gene lookup returns CDR1 MNHEY and CDR2 SVGAGI. The CDR3 has 12 residues. Trimming took off 11 bases at V and 2 bases at J, with 10 bases between the two ends. The CDR3 sequence: CAGGQGNQPQHF. The CDR3 bases are TGTGCCGGTGGGCAGGGCAATCAGCCCCAGCATTTT.